Following are 13 T cell receptor beta chains from one sample sequenced in a study of OX40 agonist ivuxolimab in advanced cancers. Generated by immunoSEQ multiplex PCR, the TCRdb table keeps only in-frame clones and is missing some. The sample yields under 100,000 clones, 84% seen once. Source: CD4+ or CD8+ T cells sorted from blood, taken in a trial of the OX40 agonist ivuxolimab. Source of these receptors: an adult with an advanced solid tumor such as melanoma, head and neck, liver or kidney cancer.

The V and J genes are TRBV28 and TRBJ1-2; 7 bases fit TRBD1. The trim removed 6 bases at V and 3 bases at J, leaving 10 bases unmatched. CDR1 is MDHEN and CDR2 is SYDVKM in the germline V gene. The CDR3 sequence is 15 residues long. DNA of the CDR3: TGTGCCAGCAGCCTAGGGACAGCGCTCCACTATGGCTACACCTTC. Its protein product is CASSLGTALHYGYTF.

The rearrangement links TRBV4-3 to TRBJ1-1; the match to TRBD1 covers 7 bases. The J segment lost 2 bases and the V segment lost 2 bases, leaving 8 bases of the junction unmatched. The CDR3 covers 16 residues. Germline V gene data show CDR1 as LGHNA and CDR2 as YSLEER. CDR3 sequence: CASSQHPSGGNTEAFF. As DNA, the CDR3 is TGCGCCAGCAGCCAACACCCCTCAGGGGGAAACACTGAAGCTTTCTTT.

V and J are TRBV9 and TRBJ1-1; unclear D gene. The V gene lost 4 bases and the J gene lost 1 base, with 11 bases spanning the gap. Germline CDR1 reads SGDLS; CDR2 reads YYNGEE. This CDR3 contains 14 residues. This CDR3 is CASSLQTSNTEAFF. CDR3 in DNA: TGTGCCAGCAGCCTTCAAACGTCGAACACTGAAGCTTTCTTT. Together with reference TRBV9 and TRBJ1-1, the CDR3 gives the full variable domain: DSGVTQTPKHLITATGQRVTLRCSPRSGDLSVYWYQQSLDQGLQFLIQYYNGEERAKGNILERFSAQQFPDLHSELNLSSLELGDSALYFCASSLQTSNTEAFFGQGTRLTVV.

V usage is TRBV6-5 and J usage is TRBJ1-1; 8 nucleotides agree with TRBD1. The V gene's germline CDR1 is MNHEY and CDR2 SVGAGI. There are 12 residues in the CDR3. V gave up 5 bases and J gave up 5 bases; unmatched junction bases: 1. The CDR3 reads CASSGQGTEAFF. CDR3 sequence (DNA): TGTGCCAGCAGTGGACAGGGAACTGAAGCTTTCTTT.

The rearrangement links TRBV18 to TRBJ2-3; TRBD1 matches at 8 bases. This CDR3 spans 15 amino acids. Germline V lookup: CDR1 KGHSH, CDR2 LQKENI. After removal of 7 bases from V and 3 bases from J, the junction contained 9 bases not matched to a gene. CDR3 bases: TGTGCCAGCTGGGGATCAGGGGGCGATACAGATACGCAGTATTTT. Translating it yields CASWGSGGDTDTQYF. Complete variable domain (other parts from reference TRBV18 and TRBJ2-3): NAGVMQNPRHLVRRRGQEARLRCSPMKGHSHVYWYRQLPEEGLKFMVYLQKENIIDESGMPKERFSAEFPKEGPSILRIQQVVRGDSAAYFCASWGSGGDTDTQYFGPGTRLTVL.

The chain recombines TRBV18 with TRBJ2-7; D perhaps matches TRBD1 (6 bases). The germline gives CDR1 KGHSH, CDR2 LQKENI. The V and J ends lost 0 bases and 7 bases respectively, with 10 bases between them. This CDR3 is 13 amino acids long. The CDR3 here is CASSPPGQWEQYF. CDR3 coding DNA: TGTGCCAGCTCACCACCGGGACAATGGGAGCAGTACTTC.

The chain joins TRBV7-9 to TRBJ1-4, with 9 bases matching TRBD1. The CDR3 totals 15 residues. The V gene end was trimmed by 3 bases and the J gene end by 5 bases; junction bases not matched to a gene: 4. In germline, CDR1 is SEHNR, CDR2 FQNEAQ (reference sequence). The CDR3 reads CASSFTGGENEKLFF. The CDR3 coding sequence is TGTGCCAGCAGCTTCACAGGGGGCGAGAATGAAAAACTGTTTTTT.

The chain joins TRBV6-5 to TRBJ2-7; D might be TRBD2 (5 bases). Germline V gives CDR1 MNHEY, CDR2 SVGAGI. CDR3 length: 16 residues. V dropped 3 bases and J dropped 6 bases, with 21 bases sitting between them. DNA of the CDR3: TGTGCCAGCAGTTATGGGGTGGGGAAGGAGGCGGGCGAGCAGTACTTC. This encodes CASSYGVGKEAGEQYF.

V is TRBV5-1 and J is TRBJ2-1; possibly TRBD2 for D (6 bases). The germline gives CDR1 SGHRS, CDR2 YFSETQ. V lost 5 bases to trimming and J lost 7 bases, with 19 bases between them. The CDR3 has 15 residues. This CDR3 is CASRIGMEGRNEQFF. In DNA form, the CDR3 reads TGCGCCAGCAGGATTGGGATGGAGGGACGGAATGAGCAGTTCTTC.

The chain has TRBV5-1 and TRBJ2-7; 15 bases align to TRBD2. The junction had 3 bases not matched to a gene; V was cut back by 4 bases and J by 4 bases. This CDR3 has 15 amino acids. Germline assignment: CDR1 SGHRS and CDR2 YFSETQ. The CDR3 reads CASSPGLAGGYEQYF. The CDR3 DNA reads as TGCGCCAGCAGCCCGGGACTAGCGGGAGGTTACGAGCAGTACTTC.

The rearrangement joins TRBV9 to TRBJ2-7; 10 bases map to TRBD1. The CDR3 loop spans 15 amino acids. Unmatched junction bases numbered 5, after V lost 5 bases and J lost 0 bases. Germline V gene sequence: CDR1 SGDLS, CDR2 YYNGEE. The CDR3 nucleotides are TGTGCCAGCAGTCTCCGGGACAGGGGCTCCTACGAGCAGTACTTC. It specifies CASSLRDRGSYEQYF.

This clone was counted a single time. This chain connects TRBV5-1 to TRBJ2-7; 9 positions agree with TRBD1. V was clipped by 0 bases and J by 7 bases; unmatched bases: 14. CDR3 length: 17 amino acids. Looked up from germline, CDR1 is SGHRS and CDR2 is YFSETQ. DNA of the CDR3: TGCGCCAGCAGCTTGGGGGCCGGGACAGGGAGGGGGGAAGAGCAGTACTTC. It encodes CASSLGAGTGRGEEQYF.

The chain joins TRBV5-1 to TRBJ2-3; the D gene is possibly TRBD2 (6 bases). The germline gives CDR1 SGHRS, CDR2 YFSETQ. The CDR3 is 16 amino acids. Trimming removed 2 bases at V and 0 bases at J, with 13 bases between. The CDR3 DNA is TGCGCCAGCAGCTTACCCGGGACTTCTAGCACAGATACGCAGTATTTT. It translates to CASSLPGTSSTDTQYF.